The 27 T cell receptor beta chains below come from one sample, sequenced in a study of PD-1 blockade in mismatch repair-deficient tumors. TCRdb's table, derived via immunoSEQ multiplex PCR, lists solely in-frame clones and lacks some. The sample lists about 34,000 clones, approximately 84% occurring once. Sequenced material: PBMCs, taken less than 7 weeks after starting pembrolizumab. These TCRs come from an adult with mismatch repair-deficient cancer.

The V gene is TRBV6-5, the J gene TRBJ2-1; D possibly corresponds to TRBD2 (7 bases). Trimming stripped 4 bases from V and 3 bases from J, with 13 bases between. CDR3 length equals 15 residues. From germline, CDR1 is MNHEY and CDR2 SVGAGI. The CDR3 sequence is CASSLGGGNYNEQFF. CDR3 bases: TGTGCCAGCAGTTTAGGGGGGGGGAACTACAATGAGCAGTTCTTC.

V gene TRBV2 combines with J gene TRBJ2-7; maybe TRBD1 (6 bases). V lost 8 bases, J lost 5 bases, and 16 bases lay in between. The V gene's germline CDR1 is SNHLY and CDR2 FYNNEI. The CDR3 has 13 residues. The CDR3 DNA follows: TGTGCCAGCTATAGGACAGCACCGAACGAGCAGTACTTC. Translation gives CASYRTAPNEQYF.

The V and J genes are TRBV11-3 and TRBJ1-6; possibly TRBD1 for D (6 bases). Trimming left V 5 bases short and J 7 bases short, with 15 bases between. Germline V CDR1 and CDR2: SGHNT, YENEEA. The CDR3 spans 15 residues. The CDR3 DNA follows: TGTGCCAGCAGCCCGGACAGCCGGCCAAATTCACCCCTCCACTTT. Amino acid sequence: CASSPDSRPNSPLHF.

The CDR3 nucleotides read TGTGCCAGCAGAGTTAGCGGGACCTCCTACGAGCAGTACTTC. Its protein product is CASRVSGTSYEQYF. The V call is TRBV6-6, the J call TRBJ2-7, with TRBD2 matching 8 bases. The CDR3 extends over 14 amino acids. V lost 6 bases to trimming and J lost 0 bases; unmatched junction nucleotides: 4. CDR1 and CDR2 from the germline V gene are MNHNY and SVGAGI (reference sequence).

The V gene is TRBV6-1, the J gene TRBJ2-7, with no clear D. CDR3 length equals 13 residues. Germline-derived CDR1 and CDR2 are MNHNS and SASEGT. The ends were cut back, 4 bases at V and 3 bases at J, with 10 bases in the middle. CDR3 sequence (DNA): TGTGCCAGCAGTGTAAGAGACAACTACGAGCAGTACTTC. Translating it yields CASSVRDNYEQYF.

The V and J genes are TRBV6-5 and TRBJ2-1; D gene ambiguous. The CDR3 extends over 13 amino acids. Germline V gene data show CDR1 as MNHEY and CDR2 as SVGAGI. V was pared by 0 bases and J by 6 bases, with 6 bases between. The CDR3 DNA reads as TGTGCCAGCAGTTACTCCCCTCTCAATGAGCAGTTCTTC. It specifies CASSYSPLNEQFF.

This chain joins TRBV18 and TRBJ2-3; TRBD2 matches 11 bases. V lost 2 bases, J lost 5 bases, and 6 bases stayed unmatched. CDR3 size: 16 residues. CDR1 is KGHSH, CDR2 LQKENI, per germline. The CDR3 coding sequence is TGTGCCAGCTCACCAGCACTAGCGGGAGTGGTAGATACGCAGTATTTT. Protein sequence: CASSPALAGVVDTQYF.

In its sample, this clone was seen once. The J gene is TRBJ2-1, the V gene TRBV5-1; D is perhaps TRBD2 (6 bases). Trimming shortened V by 0 bases and J by 6 bases, and 13 bases separated the two germline ends. CDR3 length: 15 amino acids. CDR1 is SGHRS and CDR2 is YFSETQ in the germline V gene. The CDR3 sequence: CASSLEGRGGNEQFF. DNA of the CDR3: TGCGCCAGCAGCTTGGAGGGAAGGGGAGGCAATGAGCAGTTCTTC.

The rearrangement links TRBV28 to TRBJ1-5, with 10 bases fitting TRBD1. This CDR3 comprises 14 residues. Germline V lookup: CDR1 MDHEN, CDR2 SYDVKM. Trimming took 6 bases from V and 9 from J; bases not matched to a gene: 8. The CDR3 DNA sequence: TGTGCCAGCAGACCGGGACAGGGGAGGCGGCCCCAGCATTTT. It translates to CASRPGQGRRPQHF.

The genes are TRBV7-9 and TRBJ1-5; TRBD1 agrees at 8 bases. The length of the CDR3 is 15 residues. V trimming: 1 base; J trimming: 6 bases; junction bases outside the gene matches: 5. The germline CDR1 and CDR2 sequences are SEHNR and FQNEAQ (reference sequence). The CDR3 loop is CASSLGGRGPQPQHF. The CDR3 bases are TGTGCCAGCAGCTTAGGGGGCAGGGGGCCTCAGCCCCAGCATTTT.

This chain uses TRBV29-1 with TRBJ1-2; 7 nucleotides align to TRBD1. The germline V gene has CDR1 SQVTM and CDR2 ANQGSEA. The length of the CDR3 is 19 residues. The J segment lost 2 bases and the V segment lost 8 bases, leaving 26 bases of the junction unmatched. The CDR3 DNA is TGCAGCATTGGTGAGAGAGAGTTTGTTGGGACAGCTCTAAACTATGGCTACACCTTC. It is translated as CSIGEREFVGTALNYGYTF.

The V and J genes are TRBV6-5 and TRBJ1-2; TRBD1 agrees at 7 bases. The CDR3 has 13 residues. Germline values: CDR1 MNHEY, CDR2 SVGAGI. The junction had 7 bases not matched to a gene; V was cut back by 5 bases and J by 7 bases. The CDR3 here is CASSPRQGLGYTF. CDR3 DNA: TGTGCCAGCAGTCCCCGACAGGGACTTGGCTACACCTTC.

The chain links TRBV6-5 to TRBJ1-5; D not resolved. Trimming left V 8 bases short and J 0 bases short, with 8 bases between. The CDR3 contains 13 residues. In germline, CDR1 is MNHEY, CDR2 SVGAGI. CDR3 sequence reads: CASGGVSNQPQHF. The CDR3, as DNA: TGTGCCAGCGGCGGTGTTAGCAATCAGCCCCAGCATTTT.

The chain links TRBV9 to TRBJ2-3; no clear D gene. The CDR3 is made up of 14 amino acids. Trimming shortened V by 0 bases and J by 0 bases, and 5 bases separated the two germline ends. Germline V lookup: CDR1 SGDLS, CDR2 YYNGEE. The CDR3: CASSVATSTDTQYF. The CDR3 nucleotides are TGTGCCAGCAGCGTAGCTACTAGCACAGATACGCAGTATTTT.

V and J are TRBV14 and TRBJ2-1; D gene unclear. This CDR3 contains 12 residues. Trimming took 3 bases from V and 8 from J, leaving 8 bases between them. Germline V gene lookup returns CDR1 SGHDN and CDR2 FVKESK. CDR3 protein: CASSQRWDEQFF. CDR3 nucleotides: TGTGCCAGCAGCCAGCGGTGGGATGAGCAGTTCTTC.

The CDR3 region is CASSSLPGQGRNTEAFF. DNA for the CDR3: TGTGCCAGCAGCTCATTACCGGGACAGGGAAGGAACACTGAAGCTTTCTTT. The V and J genes are TRBV11-3 and TRBJ1-1, with 9 positions matching TRBD1. The V gene's germline CDR1 is SGHNT and CDR2 YENEEA. The CDR3 length is 17 residues. V dropped 4 bases and J dropped 1; count of bases not matched to a gene: 10.

The chain links TRBV6-5 to TRBJ1-4; D perhaps matches TRBD1 (5 bases). Per the germline V gene, CDR1 is MNHEY and CDR2 is SVGAGI. Trimming stripped 4 bases from V and 7 bases from J, with 16 bases between. The CDR3 totals 15 residues. The CDR3, as DNA: TGTGCCAGCAGTTTAGACAAGGGGCAGGGTGAAAAACTGTTTTTT. Translating gives CASSLDKGQGEKLFF.

J is TRBJ1-2 and V is TRBV10-3, with TRBD1 matching over 7 bases. Germline trimming cut 5 bases from V and 4 bases from J; bases unmatched to any gene: 10. Germline values: CDR1 ENHRY, CDR2 SYGVKD. CDR3 size: 15 residues. The CDR3 sequence: CAISLSDRHFYGYTF. The DNA of the CDR3 is TGTGCCATCAGTCTCTCGGACAGGCACTTCTATGGCTACACCTTC.

The rearrangement joins TRBV6-5 to TRBJ2-2, with D tentatively TRBD2 (6 bases). Germline assignment: CDR1 MNHEY and CDR2 SVGAGI. Trimming pared 6 bases from V and 2 bases from J, leaving 10 bases between. This CDR3 region has 14 residues. In DNA form, the CDR3 reads TGTGCCAGCAGGGACGGGGGAAACACCGGGGAGCTGTTTTTT. This encodes CASRDGGNTGELFF.

This clone was counted between two and nine times. The chain carries TRBV10-1 and TRBJ2-5; 8 bases map to TRBD2. The CDR3 has 14 amino acids. CDR1 is WNHNN and CDR2 is SYGVQD in the germline V gene (reference sequence). V lost 3 bases and J lost 7; bases outside the gene matches: 7. The CDR3 nucleotides read TGCGCCAGCAGTGATAGCGGGACCCCGGGGACCCAGTACTTC. The encoded protein is CASSDSGTPGTQYF.

This rearrangement joins TRBV4-1 to TRBJ2-3, with a possible D match to TRBD2 (7 bases). The CDR3 is 17 amino acids. Trimming cost V 0 bases and J 6 bases, with 19 bases left between them. Germline-derived CDR1 and CDR2 are MGHRA and YSYEKL. The chain's CDR3 is CASSQEGGGWGFDTQYF. For the CDR3, the DNA is TGCGCCAGCAGCCAAGAGGGGGGGGGCTGGGGGTTCGATACGCAGTATTTT.

V gene TRBV7-3 combines with J gene TRBJ2-2; 15 bases fit TRBD2. The CDR3 totals 17 residues. Germline assignment: CDR1 SGHTA and CDR2 FQGTGA. J was trimmed by 8 bases and V by 0 bases; bases with no gene match: 4. The CDR3 region is CASSLTGLAGGQGELFF. For the CDR3, the DNA is TGTGCCAGCAGCTTAACGGGACTAGCGGGAGGTCAAGGGGAGCTGTTTTTT.

The chain recombines TRBV19 with TRBJ1-5, with TRBD1 matching 8 bases. Looked up from germline, CDR1 is LNHDA and CDR2 is SQIVND (reference sequence). V was pared by 3 bases and J by 2 bases, with 6 bases of the junction left unmatched. The CDR3 length is 16 residues. CDR3 amino acids: CASSIQQGGGNQPQHF. The CDR3 DNA reads TGTGCCAGTAGTATTCAACAGGGGGGCGGCAATCAGCCCCAGCATTTT.

This clone turned up a few times. This chain links TRBV7-3 with TRBJ2-1; 8 bases map to TRBD2. The CDR3 covers 17 residues. J gave up 4 bases and V 6 bases, and 14 bases lay outside the gene matches. Germline V CDR1 and CDR2: SGHTA, FQGTGA. Here the CDR3 DNA reads TGTGCCAGCAGAATCCCCGGGAGGGCCCTCGGGTACAATGAGCAGTTCTTC. Translated, it gives CASRIPGRALGYNEQFF.

CDR3 nucleotide sequence: TGTGCCAGCAGTACAGGCATCTATAATTCACCCCTCCACTTT. It translates to CASSTGIYNSPLHF. The rearrangement joins TRBV27 to TRBJ1-6; D is perhaps TRBD1 (5 bases). The V gene's germline CDR1 is MNHEY and CDR2 SMNVEV (reference sequence). Trimming shortened V by 5 bases and J by 3 bases, and 8 bases separated the two germline ends. This CDR3 contains 14 residues.

This chain uses TRBV10-3 with TRBJ1-4, with 10 nucleotides matching TRBD1. The germline V gene has CDR1 ENHRY and CDR2 SYGVKD. CDR3 length equals 16 residues. Germline trimming cut 6 bases from V and 0 bases from J; bases unmatched to any gene: 4. CDR3 coding DNA: TGTGCCATCAGACCCGGGACAGGGGCAACTAATGAAAAACTGTTTTTT. This codes for CAIRPGTGATNEKLFF.

The chain recombines TRBV6-1 with TRBJ2-5; 9 bases match TRBD2. J gave up 5 bases and V 2 bases, and 21 bases lay outside the gene matches. The germline CDR1 and CDR2 sequences are MNHNS and SASEGT. The CDR3 consists of 20 residues. CDR3 bases: TGTGCCAGCAGTGAATCGGGGCCGGGGAGGCTAGCGGGACGTGGCGAGACCCAGTACTTC. This gives the protein CASSESGPGRLAGRGETQYF.